Each of the 5 T cell receptor beta chains below was sequenced from the same sample in a study of T-cell reconstitution after alpha-beta-depleted transplantation in children. The TCRbeta library incorporated unique molecular identifiers. TCRdb redid the calling of the PCR reads with MiXCR, one entry per CDR3 protein. The data show a few hundred thousand distinct CDR3 sequences, with under 15% seen just once and 2.2% held by the top ten. The sample here was PBMCs, mostly from graft donor cells, taken 360 days after TCRalphabeta/CD19-depleted stem cell transplant. These receptors came from a male patient younger than 18 who had a stem cell transplant for acute myeloid leukemia, so the T cells may come from the graft donor.

V usage is TRBV6-2 or TRBV6-3 and J usage is TRBJ2-7, with D uncertain. This CDR3 is 11 amino acids long. The germline CDR1 and CDR2 sequences are MNHEY and SVGEGT. DNA for the CDR3: TGTGTAACGGCAGTCTCCTACGAGCAGTACTTC. Protein: CVTAVSYEQYF.

This clonotype was counted many times. The chain couples TRBV20-1 to TRBJ2-7, with D possibly being TRBD2 (5 bases). This CDR3 region has 12 residues. V lost 6 bases and J 0 bases, leaving 9 bases between the germline ends. Germline V gene lookup returns CDR1 DFQATT and CDR2 SNEGSKA (reference sequence). CDR3 DNA sequence: TGCAGTGCAACTAGAATCTCCTACGAGCAGTACTTC. Protein: CSATRISYEQYF.

This clonotype was observed a handful of times. The chain has TRBV7-2 and TRBJ2-7; tentative D call: TRBD2 (6 bases). Germline V gene lookup returns CDR1 SGHTA and CDR2 FQGNSA. Trimming removed 0 bases at V and 4 bases at J, with 16 bases between. The CDR3 loop spans 16 amino acids. CDR3 protein: CASSLATTSFNYEQYF. The CDR3 bases are TGTGCCAGCAGCTTAGCGACAACTAGCTTTAATTACGAGCAGTACTTC.

This clonotype was detected a few times. V and J are TRBV20-1 and TRBJ1-1; perhaps TRBD1 as D (5 bases). Germline V lookup: CDR1 DFQATT, CDR2 SNEGSKA (reference sequence). The length of the CDR3 is 10 residues. The ends were cut back, 6 bases at V and 7 bases at J, with 9 bases in the middle. CDR3 nucleotide sequence: TGCAGTGCGATCAGGGTTGAAGCTTTCTTT. The encoded protein is CSAIRVEAFF.

By sample share, this clonotype is medium-sized. This chain links TRBV12-3 or TRBV12-4 with TRBJ2-3; TRBD1 or TRBD2 may be the D gene (5 bases each). CDR3 length: 15 residues. V gave up 6 bases and J gave up 2 bases, with 15 bases separating them. The CDR3, as DNA: TGTGCCAGCAGCTCCTATACCGGGACCACAGATACGCAGTATTTT. Its translation is CASSSYTGTTDTQYF.